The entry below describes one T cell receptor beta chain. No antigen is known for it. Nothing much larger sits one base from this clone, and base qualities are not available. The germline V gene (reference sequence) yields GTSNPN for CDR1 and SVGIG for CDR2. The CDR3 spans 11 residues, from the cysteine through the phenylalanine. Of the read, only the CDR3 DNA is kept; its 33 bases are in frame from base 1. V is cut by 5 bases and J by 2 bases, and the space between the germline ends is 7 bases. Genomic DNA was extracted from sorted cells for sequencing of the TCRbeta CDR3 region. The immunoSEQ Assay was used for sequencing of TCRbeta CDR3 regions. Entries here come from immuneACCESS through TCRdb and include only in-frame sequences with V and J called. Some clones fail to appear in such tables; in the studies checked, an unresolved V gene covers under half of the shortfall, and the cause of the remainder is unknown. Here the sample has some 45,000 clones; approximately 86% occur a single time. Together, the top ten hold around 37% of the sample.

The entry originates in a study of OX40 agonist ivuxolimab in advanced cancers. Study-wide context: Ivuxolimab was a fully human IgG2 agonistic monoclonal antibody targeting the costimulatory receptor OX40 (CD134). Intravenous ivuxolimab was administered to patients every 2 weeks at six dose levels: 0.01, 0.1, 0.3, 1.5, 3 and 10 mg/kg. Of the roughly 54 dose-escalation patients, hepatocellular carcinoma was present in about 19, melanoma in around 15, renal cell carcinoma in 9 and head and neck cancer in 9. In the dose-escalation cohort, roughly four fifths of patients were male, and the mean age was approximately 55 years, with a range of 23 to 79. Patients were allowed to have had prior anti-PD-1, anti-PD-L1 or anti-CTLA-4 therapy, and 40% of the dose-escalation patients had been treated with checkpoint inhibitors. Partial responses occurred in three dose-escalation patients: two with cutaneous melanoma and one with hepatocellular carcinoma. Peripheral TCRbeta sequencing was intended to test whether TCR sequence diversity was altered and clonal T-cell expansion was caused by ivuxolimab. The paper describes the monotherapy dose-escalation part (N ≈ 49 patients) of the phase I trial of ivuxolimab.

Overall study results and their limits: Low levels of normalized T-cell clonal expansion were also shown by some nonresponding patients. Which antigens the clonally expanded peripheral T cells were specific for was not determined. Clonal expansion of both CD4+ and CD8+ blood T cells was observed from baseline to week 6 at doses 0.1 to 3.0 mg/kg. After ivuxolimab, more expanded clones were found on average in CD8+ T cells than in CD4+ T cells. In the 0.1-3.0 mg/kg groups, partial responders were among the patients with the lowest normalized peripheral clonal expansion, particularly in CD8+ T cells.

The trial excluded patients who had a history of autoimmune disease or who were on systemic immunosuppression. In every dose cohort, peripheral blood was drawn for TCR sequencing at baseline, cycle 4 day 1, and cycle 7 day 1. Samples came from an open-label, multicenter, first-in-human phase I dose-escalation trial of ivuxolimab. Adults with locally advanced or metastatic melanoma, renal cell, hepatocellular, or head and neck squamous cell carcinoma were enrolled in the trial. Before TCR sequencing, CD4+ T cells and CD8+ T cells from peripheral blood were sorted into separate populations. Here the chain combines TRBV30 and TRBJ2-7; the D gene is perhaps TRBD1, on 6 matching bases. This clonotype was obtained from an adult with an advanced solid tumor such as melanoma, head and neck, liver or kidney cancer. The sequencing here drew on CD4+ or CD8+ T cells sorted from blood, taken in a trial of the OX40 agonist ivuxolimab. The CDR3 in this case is CAWGQTYEQYF. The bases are TGTGCCTGGGGACAGACCTACGAGCAGTACTTC.